This note documents a single TCR beta chain sequence. Those who participated ranged in age from roughly 18 to 95 years and resided in about 24 US areas. Cohort placement rested on clinical history that participants reported themselves. Measured with immunoSEQ multiplex PCR; TCRdb has only the in-frame clones, and not every one. The sample holds over 250,000 clones; around 80% are singletons and the top ten take around 4.1%. This specimen belongs to a study of blood T cell repertoires in COVID-19. Across the study: Acute and convalescent COVID-19 samples came from the United States, Italy and Spain. The analysed material was cDNA or gDNA that came from T cells, B-cell-depleted T cells, or PBMCs.

This clonotype was sampled from a man in his thirties or forties with acute COVID-19. Sequencing used PBMCs or T cells enriched from blood (not recorded which).

CDR3 region: CASSLGTGDSPLHF. In DNA form, the CDR3 reads TGTGCCAGCAGCCTAGGGACAGGTGATTCACCCCTCCACTTT. The V call is TRBV3-1 (or the pseudogene TRBV3-2), the J call TRBJ1-6; 8 bases align to TRBD1. Germline V gene lookup returns CDR1 LGHDT and CDR2 YNNKEL (reference sequence). V trimming: 4 bases; J trimming: 8 bases; junction bases outside the gene matches: 4. This CDR3 region has 14 residues.